The 28 T cell receptor beta chains below all came from one sample that was sequenced in a study of radiation and T cells in renal cell carcinoma. The time point denotes: blood 2 weeks post-SBRT. Treatment meaning: 15 Gy SBRT to primary tumor, nephrectomy 4 weeks later. Generated by immunoSEQ multiplex PCR, the TCRdb table keeps only in-frame clones and is missing some. The sample has approximately 120,000 clones, around 82% seen once. Source: blood, taken from a patient whose treatment included radiotherapy and nephrectomy. All receptors come from a man in his fifties or sixties with renal cell carcinoma.

The chain recombines TRBV25-1 with TRBJ2-6; the D gene is possibly TRBD1 (6 bases). Germline V gene lookup returns CDR1 MGHDK and CDR2 SYGVNS. Between the trimmed V and J ends, which lost 3 bases and 2 bases, there was a span of 17 bases. This CDR3 region has 18 residues. The CDR3 is CASSDRGVHQAGANVLTF. The CDR3, as DNA: TGTGCCAGCAGTGACAGGGGAGTTCATCAGGCTGGGGCCAACGTCCTGACTTTC.

The chain carries TRBV27 and TRBJ1-1, with D hard to call. The CDR3 has 13 amino acids. Germline lookup yields CDR1 MNHEY and CDR2 SMNVEV (reference sequence). The V end was cut by 4 bases, the J end by 0 bases, with 6 bases between. The CDR3 nucleotides read TGTGCCAGCAGTTGGATACTGAACACTGAAGCTTTCTTT. Protein sequence: CASSWILNTEAFF.

The chain employs TRBV30 and TRBJ1-3; TRBD1 matches 7 bases. The germline V gene has CDR1 GTSNPN and CDR2 SVGIG (reference sequence). The CDR3 extends over 15 amino acids. The ends lost 4 bases at V and 0 bases at J; junction bases unmatched: 6. The DNA of the CDR3 is TGTGCCTGGAATGTAGGGACAGCCTCTGGAAACACCATATATTTT. This gives the protein CAWNVGTASGNTIYF.

The chain combines TRBV25-1 with TRBJ2-2; D not certain. The length of the CDR3 is 15 residues. CDR1 MGHDK and CDR2 SYGVNS come from the germline V gene. V was trimmed by 1 base and J by 6 bases, leaving 12 bases between them. CDR3 protein: CASSELGNKAGELFF. In nucleotides, the CDR3 is TGTGCCAGCAGTGAATTGGGCAATAAGGCCGGGGAGCTGTTTTTT.

A note on this clone: Mismatch with germline at one junction end may stem from a read error. The chain is built from TRBV5-1 and TRBJ2-3, with 9 bases that match TRBD2. The CDR3 spans 16 residues. From germline, CDR1 is SGHRS and CDR2 YFSETQ. The CDR3 coding sequence is TGCGCCAGCACCTTGGGGTCTAGCGGGGTCACAGATACGCAGTATTTT. Its translation is CASTLGSSGVTDTQYF.

This sequence joins TRBV19 and TRBJ2-1; D gene unclear. Between the trimmed V and J ends, which lost 7 bases and 4 bases, there was a span of 5 bases. The CDR3 loop spans 11 amino acids. Per germline, CDR1 LNHDA and CDR2 SQIVND (reference sequence). The CDR3 is CASTYYNEQFF. The DNA of the CDR3 is TGTGCCAGTACTTATTACAATGAGCAGTTCTTC.

J is TRBJ2-1 and V is TRBV11-3; 10 nucleotides agree with TRBD2. The CDR3 is 14 residues long. V was clipped by 4 bases and J by 8 bases; unmatched bases: 5. CDR1 is SGHNT and CDR2 is YENEEA in the germline V gene. The CDR3: CASSSSSGRDEQFF. The CDR3 nucleotides read TGTGCCAGCAGCTCCTCAAGCGGGAGGGATGAGCAGTTCTTC.

This chain connects TRBV11-2 to TRBJ2-7; the D gene is possibly TRBD1 (6 bases). CDR1 SGHAT and CDR2 FQNNGV come from the germline V gene. CDR3 size: 16 residues. V was pared by 5 bases and J by 3 bases, with 20 bases between. The CDR3 DNA sequence: TGTGCCAGCAGCCCCGTCAGGGGCTTAAGCTTCTACGAGCAGTACTTC. Protein sequence: CASSPVRGLSFYEQYF.

Here the CDR3 reads CASSYSELAGLETQYF. In DNA, the CDR3 is TGTGCCAGCAGTTACTCTGAACTAGCGGGGTTAGAGACCCAGTACTTC. This sequence joins TRBV6-5 and TRBJ2-5; 10 bases are a match to TRBD2. The CDR3 extends over 16 amino acids. V trimming: 0 bases; J trimming: 4 bases; junction bases outside the gene matches: 5. The germline gives CDR1 MNHEY, CDR2 SVGAGI.

The rearrangement uses TRBV7-9 and TRBJ2-5, with D perhaps TRBD2 (5 bases). Germline lookup yields CDR1 SEHNR and CDR2 FQNEAQ (reference sequence). The CDR3 totals 14 residues. The V end lost 2 bases, the J end lost 3 bases, and 10 bases lay between the germline ends. Here the CDR3 DNA reads TGTGCCAGCAGCTTAAGTTCGGGGAAAGAGACCCAGTACTTC. Encoded protein: CASSLSSGKETQYF.

The rearrangement links TRBV19 to TRBJ1-3; 8 nucleotides align to TRBD1. Germline values: CDR1 LNHDA, CDR2 SQIVND (reference sequence). The V and J ends lost 6 bases and 2 bases, in that order; junction bases with no gene match: 0. CDR3 length: 13 amino acids. The CDR3 is CASRQGAGNTIYF. CDR3 sequence (DNA): TGTGCCAGTAGACAGGGGGCTGGAAACACCATATATTTT.

The chain links TRBV19 to TRBJ1-5; 8 bases map to TRBD1. The CDR3 loop spans 16 amino acids. Per germline, CDR1 LNHDA and CDR2 SQIVND (reference sequence). Trimming removed 7 bases from V and 1 base from J; junction bases left unmatched: 9. CDR3: CASTKGTGLSNQPQHF. CDR3 DNA: TGTGCCAGTACCAAAGGGACAGGTTTAAGCAATCAGCCCCAGCATTTT.

The sample holds a few counts of this clone. The chain couples TRBV5-6 to TRBJ1-1; tentatively, D is TRBD1 (5 bases). V lost 4 bases, J lost 3 bases, and 7 bases lay in between. Germline loops: CDR1 SGHDT, CDR2 YYEEEE. The CDR3 loop spans 12 amino acids. The CDR3 nucleotides are TGTGCCAGCAGCCTAGGGGACACTGAAGCTTTCTTT. It specifies CASSLGDTEAFF.

The chain combines TRBV5-1 with TRBJ2-1; D gene unclear. Trimming stripped 0 bases from V and 3 bases from J, with 10 bases between. The CDR3 runs 15 residues. Per the germline V gene, CDR1 is SGHRS and CDR2 is YFSETQ. CDR3 coding DNA: TGCGCCAGCAGCTTGGCAACGGCCGTCTACAATGAGCAGTTCTTC. Its translation: CASSLATAVYNEQFF. Supplemented by reference TRBV5-1 and TRBJ2-1, the full variable domain reads KAGVTQTPRYLIKTRGQQVTLSCSPISGHRSVSWYQQTPGQGLQFLFEYFSETQRNKGNFPGRFSGRQFSNSRSEMNVSTLELGDSALYLCASSLATAVYNEQFFGPGTRLTVL.

Concerning this clone itself: This specimen includes other DNA sequences encoding the same CDR3. The chain employs TRBV5-4 and TRBJ2-5; D perhaps matches TRBD1 (6 bases). The CDR3 length is 13 residues. The ends were cut back, 4 bases at V and 3 bases at J, with 10 bases in the middle. Germline CDR1 SGHNT, CDR2 YYREEE (reference sequence). The CDR3 nucleotides read TGTGCCAGCAGCCCCGGGACAAAAGAGACCCAGTACTTC. Protein sequence: CASSPGTKETQYF.

The chain is built from TRBV10-3 and TRBJ1-3; 11 bases are shared with TRBD1. Germline V gene lookup returns CDR1 ENHRY and CDR2 SYGVKD. V lost 10 bases and J lost 0; bases outside the gene matches: 14. The CDR3 is 18 residues long. CDR3 amino acids: CATLPGQGAESSGNTIYF. CDR3 nucleotide sequence: TGTGCCACTTTACCAGGACAGGGGGCCGAGAGCTCTGGAAACACCATATATTTT.

This chain links TRBV5-1 with TRBJ2-1; 11 bases match TRBD2. V trimming: 2 bases; J trimming: 9 bases; junction bases outside the gene matches: 4. CDR3 length equals 14 residues. In germline, CDR1 is SGHRS, CDR2 YFSETQ. CDR3: CASSFAGTSGEQFF. Here the CDR3 DNA reads TGCGCCAGCAGCTTCGCTGGGACTAGCGGTGAGCAGTTCTTC.

The chain has TRBV18 and TRBJ1-5; D call uncertain. Trimming removed 2 bases from V and 3 bases from J, with 11 bases in between. The CDR3 consists of 15 residues. CDR1 KGHSH and CDR2 LQKENI come from the germline V gene. The CDR3 nucleotides are TGTGCCAGCTCACCAAACCCCAGCTTCAATCAGCCCCAGCATTTT. This translates into CASSPNPSFNQPQHF.

This clone showed up just once. This chain uses TRBV30 with TRBJ1-2; D is unclear. The germline gives CDR1 GTSNPN, CDR2 SVGIG (reference sequence). V was trimmed by 0 bases and J by 4 bases, leaving 9 bases between them. The CDR3 extends over 13 amino acids. The CDR3 region has the DNA TGTGCCTGGAGTGTAGGTGCGTTCTATGGCTACACCTTC. Protein sequence: CAWSVGAFYGYTF.

The V call is TRBV6-1, the J call TRBJ2-7; TRBD1 might be the D (6 bases). The CDR3 runs to 16 residues. CDR1 and CDR2 (germline): MNHNS, SASEGT. V lost 4 bases and J lost 3, with 19 bases in between. CDR3 amino acids: CASSVAGQSTFYEQYF. The CDR3 DNA sequence: TGTGCCAGCAGTGTAGCTGGACAGTCGACATTCTACGAGCAGTACTTC.

The chain joins TRBV18 to TRBJ2-5; D is uncertain. V dropped 2 bases and J dropped 5 bases, with 12 bases sitting between them. The CDR3 length is 14 residues. Germline CDR1 and CDR2: KGHSH and LQKENI. DNA for the CDR3: TGTGCCAGCTCACCAATGTCTGGAAGGGAGACCCAGTACTTC. This sequence encodes CASSPMSGRETQYF.

This clone was seen once. The chain recombines TRBV6-6 with TRBJ1-4; 8 nucleotides agree with TRBD1. The germline V gene has CDR1 MNHNY and CDR2 SVGAGI (reference sequence). CDR3 length: 13 residues. The V gene end was trimmed by 6 bases and the J gene end by 8 bases; junction bases not matched to a gene: 5. CDR3 coding DNA: TGTGCCAGCAGGCGGGGACAGGCAGAAAAACTGTTTTTT. Translating it yields CASRRGQAEKLFF.

The chain employs TRBV2 and TRBJ1-5, with a weak D call TRBD1 (5 bases). This CDR3 is built from 15 residues. Germline V gene sequence: CDR1 SNHLY, CDR2 FYNNEI. Trimming stripped 1 base from V and 3 bases from J, with 10 bases between. The CDR3 region is CASSEGRVNNQPQHF. The CDR3 DNA follows: TGTGCCAGCAGTGAAGGCAGGGTCAACAATCAGCCCCAGCATTTT.

The chain couples TRBV6-5 to TRBJ2-7; 11 bases are shared with TRBD2. CDR1 is MNHEY and CDR2 is SVGAGI in the germline V gene. This CDR3 is 15 amino acids long. The J segment lost 6 bases and the V segment lost 5 bases, leaving 9 bases of the junction unmatched. CDR3 coding DNA: TGTGCCAGCAGTCCCCGTAGCGGGAGGGGAGTCGAGCAGTACTTC. Translating gives CASSPRSGRGVEQYF.

The chain has TRBV30 and TRBJ1-6; D might be TRBD1 (5 bases). V was clipped by 0 bases and J by 3 bases, with 18 bases between them. CDR3 length equals 18 residues. Per the germline V gene, CDR1 is GTSNPN and CDR2 is SVGIG (reference sequence). The CDR3 coding sequence is TGTGCCTGGAGTGTTTATCCGGTAGGGGCGAACTATAATTCACCCCTCCACTTT. This encodes CAWSVYPVGANYNSPLHF.

The gene calls are TRBV15 and TRBJ2-3; D remains ambiguous. CDR3 length: 14 amino acids. The germline gives CDR1 LNHNV, CDR2 YYDKDF (reference sequence). V lost 0 bases and J lost 1, with 5 bases in between. CDR3 nucleotide sequence: TGTGCCACCAGCAGAGATCTTGGCACAGATACGCAGTATTTT. Protein product: CATSRDLGTDTQYF. The full variable domain, completed using reference TRBV15 and TRBJ2-3, is DAMVIQNPRYQVTQFGKPVTLSCSQTLNHNVMYWYQQKSSQAPKLLFHYYDKDFNNEADTPDNFQSRRPNTSFCFLDIRSPGLGDTAMYLCATSRDLGTDTQYFGPGTRLTVL.

The chain combines TRBV6-1 with TRBJ1-2; 10 nucleotides line up with TRBD1. This CDR3 spans 16 amino acids. The germline gives CDR1 MNHNS, CDR2 SASEGT. V shed 4 bases and J 3 bases; nucleotides not matched to a gene: 8. The CDR3 region is CASSADRDRGYYGYTF. Here the CDR3 DNA reads TGTGCCAGCAGTGCCGACCGGGACAGGGGTTACTATGGCTACACCTTC.

V usage is TRBV7-9 and J usage is TRBJ1-2, with D uncertain. The germline gives CDR1 SEHNR, CDR2 FQNEAQ (reference sequence). Trimming shortened V by 0 bases and J by 4 bases, and 6 bases separated the two germline ends. This CDR3 contains 13 residues. Here the CDR3 reads CASSLAVLYGYTF. Written as DNA, the CDR3 is TGTGCCAGCAGCTTAGCAGTCCTCTATGGCTACACCTTC.